This passage covers 3 T cell receptor beta chains from one sample sequenced in a study of shared clonotypes between healthy human individuals. TCRdb keeps only in-frame clones here, not all; method: immunoSEQ multiplex PCR. Counted here are some 1.1 million clones, roughly 80% occurring once; the ten biggest clones make up 0.89%. The sequencing sample was made of memory CD4+ T cells from PBMCs. Documented subset: CD45RA-negative fraction. The source is a man between 18 and 29 years old in good health. Some clones in this sample may be carry-over from other donors' samples.

With regard to this clone: Other DNA sequences of this sample code for an identical CDR3. The rearrangement uses TRBV27 and TRBJ1-5, with TRBD1 as a possible D gene (5 bases). The CDR3 has 15 amino acids. Germline-derived CDR1 and CDR2 are MNHEY and SMNVEV (reference sequence). With 2 bases removed from V and 0 bases from J, the gap between germline ends came to 8 bases. The CDR3 loop is CASSLEGYSNQPQHF. CDR3 DNA: TGTGCCAGCAGTTTAGAGGGGTATAGCAATCAGCCCCAGCATTTT.

This clone was seen just once. The chain joins TRBV5-6 to TRBJ2-1; no clear D. Germline V gene lookup returns CDR1 SGHDT and CDR2 YYEEEE. The CDR3 length is 13 residues. Trimming removed 4 bases from V and 8 bases from J, with 13 bases in between. The CDR3 bases are TGTGCCAGCAGCAGATCCCCGCAGGATGAGCAGTTCTTC. It specifies CASSRSPQDEQFF. Combining the CDR3 with reference TRBV5-6 and TRBJ2-1 gives the whole variable domain DAGVTQSPTHLIKTRGQQVTLRCSPKSGHDTVSWYQQALGQGPQFIFQYYEEEERQRGNFPDRFSGHQFPNYSSELNVNALLLGDSALYLCASSRSPQDEQFFGPGTRLTVL.

The chain's CDR3 is CASSWTSGRGNEQFF. The CDR3 region has the DNA TGTGCCAGCAGTTGGACTAGCGGGAGGGGAAATGAGCAGTTCTTC. The rearrangement joins TRBV27 to TRBJ2-1; 15 bases match TRBD2. Germline loops: CDR1 MNHEY, CDR2 SMNVEV (reference sequence). The V gene end was trimmed by 4 bases and the J gene end by 7 bases; junction bases not matched to a gene: 2. This CDR3 has 15 residues.